The text below deals with one T cell receptor (beta chain). The sample comes from a study of blood T cell repertoires in COVID-19. Study at large: Samples of COVID-19 (acute and convalescent) were obtained from the United States, Italy and Spain. Sources were T cells, B-cell-depleted T cells, or PBMCs; the material itself was cDNA or gDNA.

Per the original methods: Using reference gene primer amplification, nucleated cell counts were estimated. TCRdb keeps only in-frame clones here, not all; method: immunoSEQ multiplex PCR. D and trimming were read from the DNA, whereas the V and J calls and clone size are those reported in that table. The table lists fewer than 450,000 clones, under 95% of them singletons. The V and J ends lost 4 bases and 2 bases respectively, with 18 bases between them. Germline-derived CDR1 and CDR2 are SGDLS and YYNGEE. This CDR3 contains 16 residues. The chain has TRBV9 and TRBJ1-2, with D unclear. Sequences were obtained from peripheral blood. The TCR sequence derives from a woman aged 18-35 years who had recovered from COVID-19. CDR3 residues: CASSPHIRENNYGYTF. DNA of the CDR3: TGTGCCAGCAGCCCCCATATCCGGGAAAACAACTATGGCTACACCTTC.